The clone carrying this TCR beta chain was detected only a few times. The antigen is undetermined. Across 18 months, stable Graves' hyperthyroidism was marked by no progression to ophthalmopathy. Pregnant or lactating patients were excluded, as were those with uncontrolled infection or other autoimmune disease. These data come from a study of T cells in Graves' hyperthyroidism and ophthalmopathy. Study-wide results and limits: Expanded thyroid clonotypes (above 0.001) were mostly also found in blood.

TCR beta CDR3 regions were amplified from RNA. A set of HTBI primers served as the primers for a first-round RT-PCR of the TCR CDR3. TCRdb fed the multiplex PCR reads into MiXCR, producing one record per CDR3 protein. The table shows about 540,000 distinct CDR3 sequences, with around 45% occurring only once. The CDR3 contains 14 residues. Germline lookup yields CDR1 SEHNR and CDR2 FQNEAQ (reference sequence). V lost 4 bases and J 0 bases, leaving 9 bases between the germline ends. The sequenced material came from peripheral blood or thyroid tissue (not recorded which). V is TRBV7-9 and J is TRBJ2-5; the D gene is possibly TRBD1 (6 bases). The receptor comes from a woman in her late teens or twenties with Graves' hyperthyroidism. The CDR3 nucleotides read TGTGCCAGCAGCTCCACAGGGAACCAAGAGACCCAGTACTTC. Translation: CASSSTGNQETQYF.